This TCR beta chain was profiled in a study of cytomegalovirus exposure and HLA in healthy donors. Trimming left V 3 bases short and J 2 bases short, with 10 bases between. The CDR3 spans 15 residues. Germline CDR1 reads MNHEY; CDR2 reads SMNVEV (reference sequence). The PCR had 60 Vbeta and 13 Jbeta primers. Clones were read by immunoSEQ multiplex PCR, and TCRdb kept only the in-frame ones, dropping some. This sample has approximately 270,000 clones, with roughly 80% found just once. What was sequenced was PBMCs. This receptor was obtained from a girl aged 2-15 years in good health and CMV-seronegative. This chain uses TRBV27 with TRBJ2-2; a weak D match, TRBD2 (7 bases). DNA of the CDR3: TGTGCCAGCAGTTTGCGGGGGCGCAACACCGGGGAGCTGTTTTTT. This encodes CASSLRGRNTGELFF.